This TCR beta chain originates from a study of blood T cell repertoires in COVID-19. Background on the study: Specimens from acute and convalescent COVID-19 originated in the United States, Italy and Spain.

The CDR3 extends over 14 amino acids. Per germline, CDR1 KGHSH and CDR2 LQKENI. V dropped 6 bases and J dropped 0 bases, with 11 bases sitting between them. Clones were read by immunoSEQ multiplex PCR, and TCRdb kept only the in-frame ones, dropping some. This table has under 70,000 clones, approximately 81% appearing once. This TCR derives from a woman of 80 years or more with acute or convalescent COVID-19. The chain combines TRBV18 with TRBJ1-1, with TRBD1 as a possible D gene (5 bases). The sequenced material came from peripheral blood. The CDR3 region is CASSREQLNTEAFF. The DNA of the CDR3 is TGTGCCAGCTCCAGGGAACAGTTGAACACTGAAGCTTTCTTT.